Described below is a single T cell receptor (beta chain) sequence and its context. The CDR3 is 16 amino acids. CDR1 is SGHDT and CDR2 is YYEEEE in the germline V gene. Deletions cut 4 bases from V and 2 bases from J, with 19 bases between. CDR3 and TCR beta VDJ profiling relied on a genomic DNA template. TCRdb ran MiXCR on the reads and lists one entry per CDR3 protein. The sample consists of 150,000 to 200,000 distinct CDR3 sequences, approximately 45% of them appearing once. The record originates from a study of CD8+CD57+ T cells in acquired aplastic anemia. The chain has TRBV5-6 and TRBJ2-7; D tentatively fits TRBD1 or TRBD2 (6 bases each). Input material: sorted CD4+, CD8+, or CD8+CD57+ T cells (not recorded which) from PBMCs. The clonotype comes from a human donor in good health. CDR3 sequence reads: CASSPGDWTDAYEQYF. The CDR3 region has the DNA TGTGCCAGCAGCCCGGGGGACTGGACAGACGCCTACGAGCAGTACTTC.